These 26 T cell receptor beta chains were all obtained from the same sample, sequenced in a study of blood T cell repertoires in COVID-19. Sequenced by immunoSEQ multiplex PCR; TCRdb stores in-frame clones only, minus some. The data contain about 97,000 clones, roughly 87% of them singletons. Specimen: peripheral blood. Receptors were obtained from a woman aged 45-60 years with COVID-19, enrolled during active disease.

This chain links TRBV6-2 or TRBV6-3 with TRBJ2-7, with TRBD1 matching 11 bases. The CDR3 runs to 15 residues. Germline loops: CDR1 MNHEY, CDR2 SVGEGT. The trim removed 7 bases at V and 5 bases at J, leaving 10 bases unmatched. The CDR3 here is CASTPWDRGAHEQYF. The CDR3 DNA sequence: TGTGCCAGCACCCCTTGGGACAGGGGGGCCCACGAGCAGTACTTC.

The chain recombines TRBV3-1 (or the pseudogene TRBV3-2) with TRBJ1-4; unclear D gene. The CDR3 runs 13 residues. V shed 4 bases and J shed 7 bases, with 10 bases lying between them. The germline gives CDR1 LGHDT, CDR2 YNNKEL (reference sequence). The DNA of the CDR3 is TGTGCCAGCAGCCCTCGACGGAGTGAAAAACTGTTTTTT. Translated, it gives CASSPRRSEKLFF.

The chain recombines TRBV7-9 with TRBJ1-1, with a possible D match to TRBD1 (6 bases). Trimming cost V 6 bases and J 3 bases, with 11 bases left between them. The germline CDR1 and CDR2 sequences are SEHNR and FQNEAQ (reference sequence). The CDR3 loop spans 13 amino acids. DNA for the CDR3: TGTGCCAGCAGAGTACAGGGTGACACTGAAGCTTTCTTT. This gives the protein CASRVQGDTEAFF.

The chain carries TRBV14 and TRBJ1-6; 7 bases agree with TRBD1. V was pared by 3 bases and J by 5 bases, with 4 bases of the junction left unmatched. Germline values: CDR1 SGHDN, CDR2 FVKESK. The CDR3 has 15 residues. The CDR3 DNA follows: TGTGCCAGCAGCCATTTGACAGGGAATAATTCACCCCTCCACTTT. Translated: CASSHLTGNNSPLHF.

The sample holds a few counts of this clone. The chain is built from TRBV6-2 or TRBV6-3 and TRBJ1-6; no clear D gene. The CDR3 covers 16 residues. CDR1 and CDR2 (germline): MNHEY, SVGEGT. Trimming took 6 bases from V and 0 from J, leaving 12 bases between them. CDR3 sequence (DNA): TGTGCCAGCAGCCAGCTTCAAAGCTCCTATAATTCACCCCTCCACTTT. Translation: CASSQLQSSYNSPLHF.

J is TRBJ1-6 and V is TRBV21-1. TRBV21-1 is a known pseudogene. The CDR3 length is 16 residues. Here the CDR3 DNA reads TGTGCCAGCACCTTTATGTGGAGGGATTGCAATTCACCCCTCCACTTT. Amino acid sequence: CASTFMWRDCNSPLHF.

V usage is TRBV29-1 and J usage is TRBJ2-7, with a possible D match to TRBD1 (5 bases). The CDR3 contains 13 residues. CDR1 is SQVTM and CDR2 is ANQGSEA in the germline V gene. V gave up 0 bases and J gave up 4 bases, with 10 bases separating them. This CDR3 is CSVEDLDSYEQYF. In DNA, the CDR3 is TGCAGCGTTGAAGATCTAGACAGTTACGAGCAGTACTTC.

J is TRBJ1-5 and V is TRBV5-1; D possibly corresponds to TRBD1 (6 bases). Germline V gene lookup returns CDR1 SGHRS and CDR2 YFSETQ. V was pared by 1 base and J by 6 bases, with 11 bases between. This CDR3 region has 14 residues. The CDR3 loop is CASSLYRVRQPQHF. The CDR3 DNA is TGCGCCAGCAGCTTGTACAGGGTCCGTCAGCCCCAGCATTTT.

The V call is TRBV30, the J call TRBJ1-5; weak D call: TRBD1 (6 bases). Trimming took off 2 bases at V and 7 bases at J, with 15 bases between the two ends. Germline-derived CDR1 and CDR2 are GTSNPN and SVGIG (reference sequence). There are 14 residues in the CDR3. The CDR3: CAWSQGRGRQPQHF. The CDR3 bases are TGTGCCTGGAGTCAGGGGAGGGGTAGGCAGCCCCAGCATTTT.

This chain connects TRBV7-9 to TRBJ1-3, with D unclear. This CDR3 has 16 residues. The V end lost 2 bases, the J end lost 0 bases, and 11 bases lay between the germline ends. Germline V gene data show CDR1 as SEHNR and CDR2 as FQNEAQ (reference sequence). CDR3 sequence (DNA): TGTGCCAGCAGCTTAACCGCAGGTTACTCTGGAAACACCATATATTTT. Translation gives CASSLTAGYSGNTIYF.

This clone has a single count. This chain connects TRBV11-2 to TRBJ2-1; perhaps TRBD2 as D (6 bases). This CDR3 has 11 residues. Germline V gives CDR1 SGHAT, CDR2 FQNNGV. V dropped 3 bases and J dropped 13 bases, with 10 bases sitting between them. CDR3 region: CASSFLGGQFF. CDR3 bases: TGTGCCAGCAGCTTTTTGGGGGGACAGTTCTTC.

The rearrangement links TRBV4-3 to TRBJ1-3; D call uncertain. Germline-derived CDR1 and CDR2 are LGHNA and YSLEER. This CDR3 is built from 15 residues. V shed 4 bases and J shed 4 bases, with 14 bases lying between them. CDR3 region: CASSRGGSWGNTIYF. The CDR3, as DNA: TGCGCCAGCAGCCGAGGAGGCTCGTGGGGAAACACCATATATTTT.

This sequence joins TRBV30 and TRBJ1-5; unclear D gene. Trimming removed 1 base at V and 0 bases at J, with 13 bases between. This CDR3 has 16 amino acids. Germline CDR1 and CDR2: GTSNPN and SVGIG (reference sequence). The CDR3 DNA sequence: TGTGCCTGGAGTGCGGGTCGAATCCTTAGCAATCAGCCCCAGCATTTT. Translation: CAWSAGRILSNQPQHF.

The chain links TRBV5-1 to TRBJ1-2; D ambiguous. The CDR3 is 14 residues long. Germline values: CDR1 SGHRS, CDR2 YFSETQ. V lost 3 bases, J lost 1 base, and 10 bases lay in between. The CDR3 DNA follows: TGCGCCAGCAGCTCCCCCACAGATAACTATGGCTACACCTTC. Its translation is CASSSPTDNYGYTF. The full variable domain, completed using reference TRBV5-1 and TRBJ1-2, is KAGVTQTPRYLIKTRGQQVTLSCSPISGHRSVSWYQQTPGQGLQFLFEYFSETQRNKGNFPGRFSGRQFSNSRSEMNVSTLELGDSALYLCASSSPTDNYGYTFGSGTRLTVV.

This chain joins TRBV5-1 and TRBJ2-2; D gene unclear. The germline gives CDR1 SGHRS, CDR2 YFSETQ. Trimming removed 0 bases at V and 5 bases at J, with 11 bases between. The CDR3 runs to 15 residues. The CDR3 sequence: CASSLDRLSTGELFF. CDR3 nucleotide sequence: TGCGCCAGCAGCTTGGATAGACTCTCTACCGGGGAGCTGTTTTTT. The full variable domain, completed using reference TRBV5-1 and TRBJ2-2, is KAGVTQTPRYLIKTRGQQVTLSCSPISGHRSVSWYQQTPGQGLQFLFEYFSETQRNKGNFPGRFSGRQFSNSRSEMNVSTLELGDSALYLCASSLDRLSTGELFFGEGSRLTVL.

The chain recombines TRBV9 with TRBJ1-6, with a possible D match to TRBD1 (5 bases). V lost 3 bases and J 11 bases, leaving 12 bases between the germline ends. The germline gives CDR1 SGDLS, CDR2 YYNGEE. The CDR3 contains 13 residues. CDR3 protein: CASSAPSGTPLHF. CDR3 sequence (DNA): TGTGCCAGCAGCGCTCCTTCAGGGACACCCCTCCACTTT.

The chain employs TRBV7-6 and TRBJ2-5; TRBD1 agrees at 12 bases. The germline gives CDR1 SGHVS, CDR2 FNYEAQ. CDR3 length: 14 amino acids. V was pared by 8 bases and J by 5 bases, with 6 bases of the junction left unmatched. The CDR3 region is CASQTGTGGETQYF. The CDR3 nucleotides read TGTGCCAGCCAGACCGGGACAGGGGGCGAGACCCAGTACTTC.

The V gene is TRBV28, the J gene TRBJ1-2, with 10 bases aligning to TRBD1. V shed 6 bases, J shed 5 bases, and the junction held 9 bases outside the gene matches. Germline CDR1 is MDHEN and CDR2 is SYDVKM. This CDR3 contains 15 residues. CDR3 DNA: TGTGCCAGCAGCCCGGGACAGGGGCTTAATTATGGCTACACCTTC. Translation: CASSPGQGLNYGYTF.

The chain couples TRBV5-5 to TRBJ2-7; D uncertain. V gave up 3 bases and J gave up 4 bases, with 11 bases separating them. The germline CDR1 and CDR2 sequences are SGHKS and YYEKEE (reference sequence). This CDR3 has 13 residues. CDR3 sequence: CASSSDEVYEQYF. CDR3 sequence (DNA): TGTGCCAGCAGCTCCGACGAGGTTTACGAGCAGTACTTC.

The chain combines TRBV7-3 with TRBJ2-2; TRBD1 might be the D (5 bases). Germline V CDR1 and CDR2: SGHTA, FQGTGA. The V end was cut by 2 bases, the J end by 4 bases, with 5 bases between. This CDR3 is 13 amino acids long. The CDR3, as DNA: TGTGCCAGCAGCTTACAGGGCACCGGGGAGCTGTTTTTT. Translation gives CASSLQGTGELFF.

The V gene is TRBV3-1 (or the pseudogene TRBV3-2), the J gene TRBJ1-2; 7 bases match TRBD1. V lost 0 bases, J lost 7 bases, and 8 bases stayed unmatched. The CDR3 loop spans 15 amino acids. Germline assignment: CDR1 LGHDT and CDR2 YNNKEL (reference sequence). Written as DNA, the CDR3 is TGTGCCAGCAGCCAAGAGGGACAGCGTATAGGTGGCTACACCTTC. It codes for CASSQEGQRIGGYTF.

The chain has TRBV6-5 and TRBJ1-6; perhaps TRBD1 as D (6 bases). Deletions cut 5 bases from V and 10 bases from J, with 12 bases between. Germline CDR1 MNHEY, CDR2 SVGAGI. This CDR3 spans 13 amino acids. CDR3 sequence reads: CASSTTGGSPLHF. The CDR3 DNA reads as TGTGCCAGCAGTACGACAGGAGGCTCACCCCTCCACTTT.

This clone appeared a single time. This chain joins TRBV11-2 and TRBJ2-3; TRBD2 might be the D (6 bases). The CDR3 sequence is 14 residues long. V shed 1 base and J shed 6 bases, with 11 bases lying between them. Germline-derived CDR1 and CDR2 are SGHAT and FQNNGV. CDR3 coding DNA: TGTGCCAGCAGCTTAGGCCAGGGAGGCGATACGCAGTATTTT. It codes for CASSLGQGGDTQYF.

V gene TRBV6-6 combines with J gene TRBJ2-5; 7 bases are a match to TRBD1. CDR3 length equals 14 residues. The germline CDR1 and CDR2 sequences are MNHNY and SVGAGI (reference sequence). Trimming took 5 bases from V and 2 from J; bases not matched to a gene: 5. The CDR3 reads CASSDRTGQETQYF. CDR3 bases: TGTGCCAGCAGTGATCGGACAGGACAAGAGACCCAGTACTTC.

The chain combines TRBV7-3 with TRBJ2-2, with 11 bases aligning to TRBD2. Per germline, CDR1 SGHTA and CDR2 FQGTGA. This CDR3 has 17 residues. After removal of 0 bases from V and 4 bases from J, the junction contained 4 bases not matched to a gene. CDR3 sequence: CASSLTRGLAGTGELFF. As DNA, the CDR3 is TGTGCCAGCAGCTTAACTCGCGGACTAGCGGGCACCGGGGAGCTGTTTTTT.

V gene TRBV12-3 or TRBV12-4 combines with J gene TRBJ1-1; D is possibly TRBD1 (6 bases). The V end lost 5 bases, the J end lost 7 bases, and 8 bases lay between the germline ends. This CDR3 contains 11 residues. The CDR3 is CASSNRVEAFF. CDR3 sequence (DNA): TGTGCCAGCAGTAACAGGGTTGAAGCTTTCTTT.